This TCR beta chain is from a study of shared clonotypes between healthy human individuals. The table came from immunoSEQ multiplex PCR; TCRdb's copy has only in-frame clones and leaves some out. The sample holds some 2,400,000 clones, approximately 94% seen once. Trimming removed 6 bases at V and 5 bases at J, with 6 bases between. The CDR3 covers 10 residues. Per germline, CDR1 DFQATT and CDR2 SNEGSKA (reference sequence). As concerns this clone: In the same sample, other DNA sequences code for this CDR3.

The sequence derives from a young man in good health. Material: naive CD4+ T cells sorted from blood. Noted subset: CD45RA+ positively selected. J is TRBJ2-3 and V is TRBV20-1; D not resolved. The CDR3 DNA sequence: TGCAGTGCGCTAAGAGATACGCAGTATTTT. This sequence encodes CSALRDTQYF.